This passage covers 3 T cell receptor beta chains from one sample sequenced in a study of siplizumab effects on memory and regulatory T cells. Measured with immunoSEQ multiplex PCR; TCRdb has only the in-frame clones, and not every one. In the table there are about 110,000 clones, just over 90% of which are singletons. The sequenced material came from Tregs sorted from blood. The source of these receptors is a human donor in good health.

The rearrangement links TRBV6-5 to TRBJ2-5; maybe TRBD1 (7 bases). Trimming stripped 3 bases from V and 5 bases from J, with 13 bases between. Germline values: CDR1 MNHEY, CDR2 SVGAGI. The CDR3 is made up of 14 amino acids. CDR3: CASSYTPGGETQYF. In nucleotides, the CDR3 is TGTGCCAGCAGTTATACCCCAGGGGGGGAGACCCAGTACTTC.

The CDR3 is CASSMRGNEKLFF. Here the CDR3 DNA reads TGTGCCAGCAGTATGAGAGGGAATGAAAAACTGTTTTTT. The V call is TRBV2, the J call TRBJ1-4; D unresolved. V was pared by 5 bases and J by 5 bases, with 9 bases between. This CDR3 is 13 amino acids long. CDR1 and CDR2 from the germline V gene are SNHLY and FYNNEI.

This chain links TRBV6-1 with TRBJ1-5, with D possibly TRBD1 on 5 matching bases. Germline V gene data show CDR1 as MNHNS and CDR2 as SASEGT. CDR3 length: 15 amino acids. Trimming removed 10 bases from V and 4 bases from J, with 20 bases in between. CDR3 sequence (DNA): TGTGCCACCTACTTAGACAGAACCTTAAATCAGCCCCAGCATTTT. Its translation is CATYLDRTLNQPQHF.